The rows below give T cell receptor beta chains drawn from one sample of a study of blood T cell repertoires in COVID-19. Using immunoSEQ multiplex PCR, the repertoire was profiled, and TCRdb retains in-frame clones only, with some absent. The sample lists 75,000 to 100,000 clones; roughly 86% were seen once. Material: peripheral blood. These receptors all come from a man aged 45-60 years with active or convalescent COVID-19. The CDR3 runs from the conserved cysteine through the conserved F or W. The order of the fields is D gene, V gene, J gene, clone size, CDR3 protein, CDR3 DNA. A D gene is named only where the DNA matches it firmly. A row's size may be missing; if present it is once, few, many or a size class.

TRBD1,TRBV5-8,TRBJ2-3,-,CASSLGGTGDTDTQYF,TGTGCCAGCAGCTTGGGGGGGACAGGCGACACAGATACGCAGTATTTT
TRBD2,TRBV7-8,TRBJ2-2,-,CASSLDTSGGLAGELFF,TGTGCCAGCAGCTTAGATACTAGCGGGGGGTTGGCCGGGGAGCTGTTTTTT
-,TRBV20-1,TRBJ1-2,once,CSVQGVYGYTF,TGCAGTGTACAGGGTGTGTATGGCTACACCTTC
TRBD2,TRBV6-1,TRBJ2-4,-,CASSGYPGLAGVENIQYF,TGTGCCAGCAGTGGCTACCCTGGACTAGCGGGGGTTGAAAACATTCAGTACTTC
-,TRBV18,TRBJ1-3,-,CASSPGQQSGNTIYF,TGTGCCAGCTCACCAGGACAACAGTCTGGGAACACCATATATTTT
TRBD2,TRBV7-2,TRBJ2-2,-,CASSLRAGGTGELFF,TGTGCCAGCAGCTTACGAGCGGGGGGCACCGGGGAGCTGTTTTTT
-,TRBV24-1,TRBJ2-1,-,CATSDHQTSNEQFF,TGTGCCACCAGTGATCATCAAACGAGCAATGAGCAGTTCTTC
TRBD2,TRBV5-1,TRBJ2-1,few,CASSTSGDYNEQFF,TGCGCCAGTTCGACTAGCGGGGATTACAATGAGCAGTTCTTC
-,TRBV5-4,TRBJ1-5,-,CASSFQDQPQHF,TGTGCCAGCAGCTTTCAGGATCAGCCCCAGCATTTT
-,TRBV27,TRBJ2-1,-,CASSLAAGYYNEQFF,TGTGCCAGCAGCCTGGCGGCGGGGTACTACAATGAGCAGTTCTTC